The 16 T cell receptor beta chains reported below all come from one sample, sequenced in a study of lymphopenia after photon versus proton radiotherapy. TCRdb keeps only in-frame clones here, not all; method: immunoSEQ multiplex PCR. The sample comprises approximately 65,000 clones, roughly 91% of which are singletons, and about 3.1% rests with the top ten. The sample in question was peripheral blood, obtained from a patient treated with photon-based radiotherapy. The origin of the receptors is a woman between 65 and 79 years old with pancreatic cancer.

This sequence joins TRBV19 and TRBJ1-1; D possibly corresponds to TRBD1 (5 bases). There are 14 residues in the CDR3. Germline values: CDR1 LNHDA, CDR2 SQIVND (reference sequence). Deletions cut 5 bases from V and 4 bases from J, with 14 bases between. The CDR3 spells CASSAATVSTEAFF. The CDR3 DNA reads TGTGCCAGTAGTGCAGCGACAGTTAGCACTGAAGCTTTCTTT. The entire variable domain, with the rest obtained from reference TRBV19 and TRBJ1-1, is as follows: DGGITQSPKYLFRKEGQNVTLSCEQNLNHDAMYWYRQDPGQGLRLIYYSQIVNDFQKGDIAEGYSVSREKKESFPLTVTSAQKNPTAFYLCASSAATVSTEAFFGQGTRLTVV.

The genes are TRBV30 and TRBJ2-3, with D uncertain. CDR1 and CDR2 from the germline V gene are GTSNPN and SVGIG (reference sequence). The CDR3 has 15 residues. V was shortened by 0 bases and J by 4 bases, with 14 bases between the two germline ends. The CDR3 is CAWSVGPTRADTQYF. For the CDR3, the DNA is TGTGCCTGGAGTGTGGGCCCAACCCGAGCAGATACGCAGTATTTT.

The chain employs TRBV29-1 and TRBJ2-5, with TRBD2 matching 14 bases. Germline V lookup: CDR1 SQVTM, CDR2 ANQGSEA. V was clipped by 6 bases and J by 5 bases; unmatched bases: 11. The CDR3 totals 16 residues. This CDR3 is CSVLPGLAGVGETQYF. CDR3 coding DNA: TGCAGCGTGCTACCGGGACTAGCGGGAGTCGGGGAGACCCAGTACTTC.

The rearrangement uses TRBV9 and TRBJ1-2, with TRBD1 matching 7 bases. The CDR3 is 15 amino acids. Germline-derived CDR1 and CDR2 are SGDLS and YYNGEE. V shed 0 bases and J 3 bases; nucleotides not matched to a gene: 5. The CDR3 here is CASSVGAQGYYGYTF. The CDR3 region has the DNA TGTGCCAGCAGCGTAGGCGCACAGGGGTACTATGGCTACACCTTC.

This chain uses TRBV5-1 with TRBJ2-2; TRBD2 is a possible D gene (5 bases). Germline V gene lookup returns CDR1 SGHRS and CDR2 YFSETQ. V was clipped by 2 bases and J by 7 bases, with 15 bases between them. The CDR3 extends over 15 amino acids. DNA of the CDR3: TGCGCCAGCAGCTTAACCGACTCGGCGGGCGGGGAGCTGTTTTTT. This translates into CASSLTDSAGGELFF.

The rearrangement uses TRBV7-2 and TRBJ2-3; D is perhaps TRBD1 or TRBD2 (5 bases each). Germline lookup yields CDR1 SGHTA and CDR2 FQGNSA. V lost 6 bases and J lost 7, with 11 bases in between. This CDR3 is built from 12 residues. DNA for the CDR3: TGTGCCAGCAGGGCTGGGACGAATACGCAGTATTTT. Amino acid sequence: CASRAGTNTQYF.

The rearrangement links TRBV19 to TRBJ2-1; 7 bases are shared with TRBD2. CDR1 and CDR2 (germline): LNHDA, SQIVND (reference sequence). The CDR3 runs to 15 residues. V gave up 5 bases and J gave up 4 bases; unmatched junction bases: 8. This chain's CDR3 is CASSWLSSGYNEQFF. The CDR3 DNA follows: TGTGCCAGTAGTTGGCTGTCTAGCGGATACAATGAGCAGTTCTTC.

The chain couples TRBV7-9 to TRBJ2-7; weak D call: TRBD1 (6 bases). The germline V and J ends were trimmed by 6 bases and 0 bases, with 15 bases remaining between them. The CDR3 loop spans 15 amino acids. Germline loops: CDR1 SEHNR, CDR2 FQNEAQ (reference sequence). The DNA for the CDR3 is TGTGCCAGCAGGGGTTCTGGGACACGCTCCTACGAGCAGTACTTC. Amino acids: CASRGSGTRSYEQYF. Filled out from reference TRBV7-9 and TRBJ2-7, the complete variable domain reads DTGVSQNPRHKITKRGQNVTFRCDPISEHNRLYWYRQTLGQGPEFLTYFQNEAQLEKSRLLSDRFSAERPKGSFSTLEIQRTEQGDSAMYLCASRGSGTRSYEQYFGPGTRLTVT.

The V call is TRBV6-1, the J call TRBJ1-2; a weak D match, TRBD1 (5 bases). The germline V gene has CDR1 MNHNS and CDR2 SASEGT. V was clipped by 1 base and J by 8 bases, with 17 bases between them. The CDR3 sequence is 15 residues long. The CDR3: CASSEDRDGVGGYTF. DNA for the CDR3: TGTGCCAGCAGTGAAGACCGGGACGGCGTGGGGGGCTACACCTTC.

This sequence joins TRBV9 and TRBJ1-1, with 11 bases lining up with TRBD1. The CDR3 has 15 residues. V lost 2 bases, J lost 5 bases, and 5 bases stayed unmatched. The V gene's germline CDR1 is SGDLS and CDR2 YYNGEE. In DNA form, the CDR3 reads TGTGCCAGCAGCGTGAGCGGGACAGGGGGAACTGAAGCTTTCTTT. Amino acids: CASSVSGTGGTEAFF.

This clone has a single count. The rearrangement links TRBV5-6 to TRBJ1-6; possibly TRBD1 for D (6 bases). Trimming removed 3 bases from V and 10 bases from J, with 17 bases in between. CDR1 SGHDT and CDR2 YYEEEE come from the germline V gene. This CDR3 region has 15 residues. The CDR3 loop reads CASSSQGVGGSPLHF. The CDR3 DNA follows: TGTGCCAGCAGCTCACAGGGTGTGGGGGGCTCACCCCTCCACTTT.

This clone showed up just once. The chain employs TRBV28 and TRBJ1-5, with 8 bases aligning to TRBD1. Germline V gene lookup returns CDR1 MDHEN and CDR2 SYDVKM. CDR3 size: 16 residues. V lost 6 bases, J lost 4 bases, and 11 bases stayed unmatched. This CDR3 reads CASSLIGQGQNQPQHF. The CDR3 nucleotides are TGTGCCAGCAGCCTTATCGGACAGGGCCAAAATCAGCCCCAGCATTTT.

This chain joins TRBV29-1 and TRBJ2-1, with D possibly matching TRBD2 (5 bases). CDR3 length: 11 amino acids. The germline V gene encodes CDR1 SQVTM and CDR2 ANQGSEA. CDR3 sequence reads: CSGGLNNEQFF. The CDR3 DNA reads as TGCAGTGGCGGACTCAACAATGAGCAGTTCTTC.

The CDR3 sequence: CASNSGSSNEQFF. Written as DNA, the CDR3 is TGTGCCAGCAATAGCGGGAGTTCGAATGAGCAGTTCTTC. This sequence joins TRBV9 and TRBJ2-1; TRBD2 matches 9 bases. V trimming: 6 bases; J trimming: 7 bases; junction bases outside the gene matches: 5. This CDR3 contains 13 residues. CDR1 is SGDLS, CDR2 YYNGEE, per germline.

The chain couples TRBV28 to TRBJ2-3; D is unresolved. The CDR3 is 11 residues long. V was clipped by 4 bases and J by 2 bases, with 1 base between them. Germline V lookup: CDR1 MDHEN, CDR2 SYDVKM. The DNA for the CDR3 is TGTGCCAGCAGTTACACAGATACGCAGTATTTT. Translation: CASSYTDTQYF.

Concerning this clone: At one boundary the junction diverges from the germline segment, which might be a read error. The chain combines TRBV5-4 with TRBJ1-1; 7 bases agree with TRBD1. Germline CDR1 is SGHNT and CDR2 is YYREEE (reference sequence). The CDR3 runs to 13 residues. The CDR3 DNA reads TGTGTCAGCAGCTGGGACAGGAACACTGAAGCTTTCTTT. Its protein is CVSSWDRNTEAFF. Full variable domain (rest looked up from reference TRBV5-4 and TRBJ1-1): ETGVTQSPTHLIKTRGQQVTLRCSSQSGHNTVSWYQQALGQGPQFIFQYYREEENGRGNFPPRFSGLQFPNYSSELNVNALELDDSALYLCVSSWDRNTEAFFGQGTRLTVV.